This T cell receptor beta chain was documented in a study of patients and donors after allogeneic stem cell transplantation. This clonotype was counted only a few times. TCRdb reanalysed the RT-PCR reads using MiXCR and keeps one entry per CDR3 protein. This table has more than 850,000 distinct CDR3 sequences, approximately 18% appearing once. The receptor was derived from a human donor who was either an allogeneic HSCT recipient or a stem cell or donor lymphocyte infusion donor (not recorded which). It is not recorded whose cells these are; they may come from a transplant donor. Sequencing was performed on blood, either unsorted or a sorted T cell fraction (not recorded which).

Written as DNA, the CDR3 is TGCAGTGCGAGAACAGGGGGCACTGGGGCCAACGTCCTGACTTTC. Translated, it gives CSARTGGTGANVLTF. The chain carries TRBV20-1 and TRBJ2-6; 9 nucleotides line up with TRBD1. Germline trimming cut 6 bases from V and 2 bases from J; bases unmatched to any gene: 5. Germline values: CDR1 DFQATT, CDR2 SNEGSKA (reference sequence). The CDR3 totals 15 residues.